This T cell receptor beta chain was recorded in a study of cytomegalovirus exposure and HLA in healthy donors. Across the whole study: As released early, the data held 70 million to 95 million unique TCRs from HLA-typed donors.

The PCR used 60 Vbeta and 13 Jbeta primers. In the authors' methods: Around 10 million of the 60 million to 80 million unique TCR beta chains counted in a later analysis were shared. Assay used: immunoSEQ multiplex PCR; TCRdb lists only in-frame clones, some missing. From that table come the V and J calls and clone size; the DNA was used to work out D and trimming. The sample lists 170,000 or so clones, about 80% occurring once. Germline lookup yields CDR1 MDHEN and CDR2 SYDVKM. V was clipped by 7 bases and J by 4 bases; unmatched bases: 10. The CDR3 has 15 amino acids. This chain connects TRBV28 to TRBJ2-1, with TRBD2 identical over 7 bases. Specimen: PBMCs. This sequence was found in a woman aged 30 to 39 in good health and CMV-seropositive. The CDR3 region is CASIPAGSGYNEQFF. The CDR3 nucleotides read TGTGCCAGCATCCCAGCGGGGAGTGGGTACAATGAGCAGTTCTTC.